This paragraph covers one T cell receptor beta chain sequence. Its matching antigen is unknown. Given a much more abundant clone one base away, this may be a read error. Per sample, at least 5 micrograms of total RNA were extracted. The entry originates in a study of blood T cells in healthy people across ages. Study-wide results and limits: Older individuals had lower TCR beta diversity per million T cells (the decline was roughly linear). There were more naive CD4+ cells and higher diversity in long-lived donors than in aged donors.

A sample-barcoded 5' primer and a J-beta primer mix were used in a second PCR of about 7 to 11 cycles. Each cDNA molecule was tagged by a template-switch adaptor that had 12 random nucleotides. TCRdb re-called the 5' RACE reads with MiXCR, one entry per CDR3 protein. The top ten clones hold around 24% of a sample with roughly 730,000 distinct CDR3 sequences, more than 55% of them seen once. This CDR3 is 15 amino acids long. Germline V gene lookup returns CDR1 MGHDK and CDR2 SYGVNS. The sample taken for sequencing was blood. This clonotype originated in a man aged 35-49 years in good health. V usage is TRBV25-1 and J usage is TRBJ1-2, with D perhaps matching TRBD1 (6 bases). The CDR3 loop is CASSDFGGGYYGCTF. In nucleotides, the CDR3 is TGTGCCAGCAGTGATTTCGGAGGGGGATACTATGGCTGCACCTTC.